The text below deals with one T cell receptor (beta chain). This clonotype has just a few counts. The clone's antigen remains unknown. No base-level quality is on record; no much larger clone is a single base apart. This sample is part of a study of early T cells in non-severe SARS-CoV-2 infection (dated by TCRdb to the early 2020s). Background on the whole study: TCR sequencing used bulk RNA from unsorted whole blood, so alpha and beta chains could not be paired. What the work shows at the level of the full study, not this receptor alone: Matching against VDJdb was skewed toward anti-spike CD8 responses, likely underestimated virus-specific expansions, and missed private and CD4 specificities.

A case-control design nested within a healthcare worker cohort in London, UK, was used, with weekly nasopharyngeal swab PCR tests and blood sampling performed. Healthcare workers were recruited during the week of the UK lockdown, between 23 and 31 March 2020, and followed weekly for up to about 15 weeks. Library prep was done by 5' RACE. Sequencing instrument: NextSeq 500. Unique molecular identifiers were attached to individual cDNA molecules in the TCR library protocol so that sequencing error and PCR bias could be corrected. TCR alpha and beta chains were both sequenced, and the abundances of alpha and beta sequences in each sample were closely correlated with each other. Per the original workflow: Decombinator V4 was used to perform V gene, J gene and CDR3 annotation of TCR sequences. TCRs were defined as expanded if a significant change between any two time points was detected under a Poisson model with p below 0.0001. TCR abundances were normalised to the total number of TCRs sequenced per sample and expressed as counts per million. TRAV1-2 paired with TRAJ12, TRAJ20 or TRAJ33 defined MAIT TCRs, while TRAV10 paired with TRAJ18 defined iNKT TCRs. VDJdb, accessed on 1 November 2021, was searched for TCRs annotated for CMV, EBV and SARS-CoV-2, and TCRs annotated for more than one antigen were excluded. TCRdb reworked the public reads: Q25 trimming with fastp, MiXCR clone assembly, productive beta chains retained. Identical CDR3 proteins give one entry, which carries the most common genes and DNA. The V and J calls and clone size are TCRdb's, not the authors'. In this sample the table shows some 97,000 distinct CDR3 sequences, 9.5% to 11% of which occur a single time. The ten largest account for roughly 4.5% of the sample.

There are 15 amino acids in the CDR3, from cysteine to phenylalanine inclusive. This entry keeps only the CDR3 DNA: 45 bases, framed from base 1. V is pared back by 0 bases and J by 6 bases, with 13 bases lying between the germline termini. As encoded in the germline V gene (reference sequence), CDR1 is SGHNT while CDR2 is YYREEE. This sequence was found in an adult who was a healthcare worker with PCR-confirmed SARS-CoV-2 infection or an uninfected control (not recorded which). Recombination linked TRBV5-4 to TRBJ2-1; TRBD1 could be the D gene, as 5 bases match. The sample in question was whole blood, obtained at baseline. The nucleotide sequence reads as follows: TGTGCCAGCAGCTTGGGGGGCTACACCCGCAATGAGCAGTTCTTC. This translates into CASSLGGYTRNEQFF.